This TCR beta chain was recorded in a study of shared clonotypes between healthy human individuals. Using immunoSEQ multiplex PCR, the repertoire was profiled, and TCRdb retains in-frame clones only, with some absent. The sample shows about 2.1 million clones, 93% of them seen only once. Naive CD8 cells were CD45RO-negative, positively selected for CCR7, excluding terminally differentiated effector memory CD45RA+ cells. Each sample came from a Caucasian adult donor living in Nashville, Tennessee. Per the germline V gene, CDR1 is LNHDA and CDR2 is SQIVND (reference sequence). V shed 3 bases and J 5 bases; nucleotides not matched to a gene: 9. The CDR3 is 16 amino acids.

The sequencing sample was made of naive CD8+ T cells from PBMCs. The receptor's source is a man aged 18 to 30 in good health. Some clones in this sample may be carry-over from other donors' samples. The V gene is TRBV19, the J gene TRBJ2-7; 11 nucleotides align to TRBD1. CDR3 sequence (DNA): TGTGCCAGTAGTATCGGATGGACAGGGGGCCTGGACGAGCAGTACTTC. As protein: CASSIGWTGGLDEQYF.